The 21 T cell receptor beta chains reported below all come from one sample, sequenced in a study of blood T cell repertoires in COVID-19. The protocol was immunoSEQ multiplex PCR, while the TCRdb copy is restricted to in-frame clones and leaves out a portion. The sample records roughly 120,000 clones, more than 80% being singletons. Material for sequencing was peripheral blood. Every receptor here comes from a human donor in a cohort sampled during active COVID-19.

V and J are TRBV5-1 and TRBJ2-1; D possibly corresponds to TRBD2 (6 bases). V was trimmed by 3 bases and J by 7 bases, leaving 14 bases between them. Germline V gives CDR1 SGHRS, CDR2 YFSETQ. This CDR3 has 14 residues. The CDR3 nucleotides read TGCGCCAGCAGCTCGAGCGTGGGAGGTAATGAGCAGTTCTTC. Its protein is CASSSSVGGNEQFF. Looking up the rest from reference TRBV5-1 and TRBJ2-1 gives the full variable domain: KAGVTQTPRYLIKTRGQQVTLSCSPISGHRSVSWYQQTPGQGLQFLFEYFSETQRNKGNFPGRFSGRQFSNSRSEMNVSTLELGDSALYLCASSSSVGGNEQFFGPGTRLTVL.

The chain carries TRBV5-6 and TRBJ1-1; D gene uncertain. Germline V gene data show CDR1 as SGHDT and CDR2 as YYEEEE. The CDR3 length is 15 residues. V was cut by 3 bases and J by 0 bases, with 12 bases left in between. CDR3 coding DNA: TGTGCCAGCAGCTCGTTTGGAGGAATGAACACTGAAGCTTTCTTT. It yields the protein CASSSFGGMNTEAFF.

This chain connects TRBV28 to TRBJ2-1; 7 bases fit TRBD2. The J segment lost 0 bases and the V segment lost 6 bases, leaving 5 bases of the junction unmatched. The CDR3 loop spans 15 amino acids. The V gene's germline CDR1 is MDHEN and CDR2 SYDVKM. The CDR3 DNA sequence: TGTGCCAGCAGGACCGGGGGGAGCTCCTACAATGAGCAGTTCTTC. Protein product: CASRTGGSSYNEQFF.

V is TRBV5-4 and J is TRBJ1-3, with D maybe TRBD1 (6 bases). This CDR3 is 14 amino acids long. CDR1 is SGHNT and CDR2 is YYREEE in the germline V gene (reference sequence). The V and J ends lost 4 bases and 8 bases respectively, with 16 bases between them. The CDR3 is CASSLGGRRDTIYF. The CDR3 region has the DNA TGTGCCAGCAGCCTCGGGGGGCGTAGGGACACCATATATTTT.

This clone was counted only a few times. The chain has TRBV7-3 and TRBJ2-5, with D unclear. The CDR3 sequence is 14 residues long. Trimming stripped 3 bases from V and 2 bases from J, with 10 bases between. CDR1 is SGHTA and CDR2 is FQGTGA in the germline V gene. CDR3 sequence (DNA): TGTGCCAGCAGCTTGTCCCGCGATCAAGAGACCCAGTACTTC. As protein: CASSLSRDQETQYF.

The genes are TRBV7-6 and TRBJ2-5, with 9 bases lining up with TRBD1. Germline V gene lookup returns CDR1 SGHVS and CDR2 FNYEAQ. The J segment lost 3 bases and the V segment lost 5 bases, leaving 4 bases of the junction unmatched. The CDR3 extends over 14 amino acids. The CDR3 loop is CASSPGTGKETQYF. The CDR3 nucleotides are TGTGCCAGCAGCCCCGGGACAGGGAAAGAGACCCAGTACTTC. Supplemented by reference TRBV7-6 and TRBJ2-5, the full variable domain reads GAGVSQSPRYKVTKRGQDVALRCDPISGHVSLYWYRQALGQGPEFLTYFNYEAQQDKSGLPNDRFSAERPEGSISTLTIQRTEQRDSAMYRCASSPGTGKETQYFGPGTRLLVL.

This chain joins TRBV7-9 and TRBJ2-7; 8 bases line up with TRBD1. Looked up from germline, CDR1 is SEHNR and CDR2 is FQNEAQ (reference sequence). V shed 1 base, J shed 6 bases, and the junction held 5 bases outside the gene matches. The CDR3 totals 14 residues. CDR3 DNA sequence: TGTGCCAGCAGCTTAGTAGGACAGGGCTCCGAGCAGTACTTC. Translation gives CASSLVGQGSEQYF.

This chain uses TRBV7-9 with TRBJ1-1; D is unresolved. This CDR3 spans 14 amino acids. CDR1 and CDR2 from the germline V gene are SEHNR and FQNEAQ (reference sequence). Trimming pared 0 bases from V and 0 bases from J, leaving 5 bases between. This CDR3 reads CASSLAQLNTEAFF. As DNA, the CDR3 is TGTGCCAGCAGCTTAGCACAGCTGAACACTGAAGCTTTCTTT.

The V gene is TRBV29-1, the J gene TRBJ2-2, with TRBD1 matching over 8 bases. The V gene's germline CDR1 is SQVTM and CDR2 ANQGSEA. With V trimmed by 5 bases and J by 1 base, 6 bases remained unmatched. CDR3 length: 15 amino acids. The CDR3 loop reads CSVRRGTGNTGELFF. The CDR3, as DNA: TGCAGCGTTCGTAGGGGGACAGGGAACACCGGGGAGCTGTTTTTT.

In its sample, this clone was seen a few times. The CDR3 sequence: CASSLDRNTIYF. The CDR3, as DNA: TGCGCCAGCAGCTTGGACAGAAACACCATATATTTT. The V and J genes are TRBV5-1 and TRBJ1-3, with D unclear. The CDR3 sequence is 12 residues long. The germline V gene has CDR1 SGHRS and CDR2 YFSETQ. Trimming shortened V by 0 bases and J by 5 bases, and 3 bases separated the two germline ends.

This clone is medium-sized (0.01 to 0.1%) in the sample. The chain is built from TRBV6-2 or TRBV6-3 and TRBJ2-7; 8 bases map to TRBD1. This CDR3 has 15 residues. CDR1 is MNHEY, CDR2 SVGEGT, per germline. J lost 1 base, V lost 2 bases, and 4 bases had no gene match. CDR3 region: CASSYGRGPSYEQYF. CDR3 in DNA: TGTGCCAGCAGTTACGGCAGGGGGCCATCCTACGAGCAGTACTTC.

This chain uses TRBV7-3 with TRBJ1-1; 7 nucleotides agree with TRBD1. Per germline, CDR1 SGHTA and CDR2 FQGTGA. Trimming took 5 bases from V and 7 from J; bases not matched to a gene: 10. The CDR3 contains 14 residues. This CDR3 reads CASSPRSDRSEAFF. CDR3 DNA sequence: TGTGCCAGCAGCCCCCGATCGGACAGGAGTGAAGCTTTCTTT.

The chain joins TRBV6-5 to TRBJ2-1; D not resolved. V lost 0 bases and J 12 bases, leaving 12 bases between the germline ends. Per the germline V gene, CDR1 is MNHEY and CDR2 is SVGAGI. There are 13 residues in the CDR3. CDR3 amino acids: CASSYSGVVSQFF. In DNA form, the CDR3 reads TGTGCCAGCAGTTACTCCGGAGTAGTATCGCAGTTCTTC.

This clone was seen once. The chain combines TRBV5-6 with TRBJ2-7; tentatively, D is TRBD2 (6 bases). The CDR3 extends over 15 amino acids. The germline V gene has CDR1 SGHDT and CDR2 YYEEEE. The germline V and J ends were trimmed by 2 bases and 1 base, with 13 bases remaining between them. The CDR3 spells CASSLGQRASYEQYF. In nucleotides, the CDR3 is TGTGCCAGCAGCTTAGGCCAGCGGGCGTCCTACGAGCAGTACTTC.

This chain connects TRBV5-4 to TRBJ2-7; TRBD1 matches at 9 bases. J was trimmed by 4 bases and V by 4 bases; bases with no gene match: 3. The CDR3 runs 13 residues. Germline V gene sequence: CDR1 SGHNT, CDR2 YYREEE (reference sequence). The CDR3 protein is CASSTGQGYEQYF. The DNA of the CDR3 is TGTGCCAGCAGCACTGGACAGGGGTACGAGCAGTACTTC.

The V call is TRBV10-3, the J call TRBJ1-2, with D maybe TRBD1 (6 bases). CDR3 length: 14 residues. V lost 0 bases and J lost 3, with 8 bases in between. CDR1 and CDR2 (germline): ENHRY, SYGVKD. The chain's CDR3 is CAISESGAYYGYTF. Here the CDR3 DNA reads TGTGCCATCAGTGAGTCGGGGGCATACTATGGCTACACCTTC.

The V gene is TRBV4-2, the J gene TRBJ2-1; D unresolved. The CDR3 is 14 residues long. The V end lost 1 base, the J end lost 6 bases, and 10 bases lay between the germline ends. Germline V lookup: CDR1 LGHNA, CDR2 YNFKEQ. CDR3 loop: CASSQVSPGNEQFF. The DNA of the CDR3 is TGTGCCAGCAGCCAAGTGTCCCCGGGCAATGAGCAGTTCTTC.

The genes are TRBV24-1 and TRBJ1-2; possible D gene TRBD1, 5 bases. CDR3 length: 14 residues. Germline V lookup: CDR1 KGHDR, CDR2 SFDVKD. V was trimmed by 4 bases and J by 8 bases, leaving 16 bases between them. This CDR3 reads CATSDLGGDGGYTF. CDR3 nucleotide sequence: TGTGCCACCAGTGACCTTGGGGGGGACGGGGGCTACACCTTC.

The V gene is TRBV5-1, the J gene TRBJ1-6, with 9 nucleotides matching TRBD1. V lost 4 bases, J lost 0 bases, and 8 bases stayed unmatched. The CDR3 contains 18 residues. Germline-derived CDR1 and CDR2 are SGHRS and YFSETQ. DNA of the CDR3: TGCGCCAGCAGCCCCGGACAGGGGCGAAGCTCCTATAATTCACCCCTCCACTTT. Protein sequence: CASSPGQGRSSYNSPLHF.

CDR3 sequence reads: CASSSPFSYNEQFF. The CDR3 DNA follows: TGTGCCAGCAGTTCTCCTTTCTCCTACAATGAGCAGTTCTTC. The chain combines TRBV28 with TRBJ2-1; D remains unclear. Germline assignment: CDR1 MDHEN and CDR2 SYDVKM. V lost 4 bases, J lost 0 bases, and 7 bases lay in between. CDR3 size: 14 residues.

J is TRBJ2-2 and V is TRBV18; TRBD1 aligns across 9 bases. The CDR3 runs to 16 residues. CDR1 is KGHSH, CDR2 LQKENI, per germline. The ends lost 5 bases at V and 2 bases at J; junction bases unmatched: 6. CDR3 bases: TGTGCCAGCTCAGAAAGGACAGGGGTAAACACCGGGGAGCTGTTTTTT. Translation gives CASSERTGVNTGELFF.